This T cell receptor beta chain was documented in a study of response to subunit inactivated influenza vaccine. Looked up from germline, CDR1 is SGHNT and CDR2 is YYREEE (reference sequence). The CDR3 sequence is 16 residues long. Trimming took 0 bases from V and 4 from J; bases not matched to a gene: 5. TCRdb independently ran MiXCR on the RT-PCR reads; one entry per CDR3 protein. This sample carries more than 450,000 distinct CDR3 sequences, around 11% of them seen once, and the ten largest clones take 10% to 13%. The study, taken as a whole, reports: Each seasonal influenza vaccination, the authors suggested, recruits few new T cells.

To note about this clonotype: As yet, its antigen is unknown.

This sequence originates from a man in his fifties or sixties who received an inactivated influenza vaccine. Sequences were derived from PBMCs from blood, sampled on the day of vaccination. The chain joins TRBV5-4 to TRBJ2-2; 8 positions agree with TRBD1. CDR3 DNA sequence: TGTGCCAGCAGCTTGGTCAGGGGGCGGGGCACCGGGGAGCTGTTTTTT. This sequence encodes CASSLVRGRGTGELFF.